This T cell receptor (beta chain) emerged from a study of quantifying T cell responses using KT2 cells. In the study overall: RNA was reverse transcribed with TCR alpha and beta constant-region primers.

V was clipped by 1 base and J by 3 bases; unmatched bases: 1. Looked up from germline, CDR1 is LGHDT and CDR2 is YNNKEL (reference sequence). The CDR3 covers 14 residues. The cDNA 3' end received a ligated oligonucleotide with a UMI. An equimolar mix of RC1.1 and RC1.2 primed the beta chain across TRBC1 and TRBC2. TCRdb passed the UMI-ligation and nested PCR reads through MiXCR, listing each CDR3 protein once. The repertoire holds some 41,000 distinct CDR3 sequences, with more than 15% as singletons. The clonotype comes from a human donor. The material sequenced was PBMCs spiked with cells of the T cell clone KT2. The chain links TRBV3-1 to TRBJ2-5; 8 nucleotides align to TRBD2. The CDR3 region has the DNA TGTGCCAGCAGCCAAGCGGGAGGGAAAGAGACCCAGTACTTC. It specifies CASSQAGGKETQYF.